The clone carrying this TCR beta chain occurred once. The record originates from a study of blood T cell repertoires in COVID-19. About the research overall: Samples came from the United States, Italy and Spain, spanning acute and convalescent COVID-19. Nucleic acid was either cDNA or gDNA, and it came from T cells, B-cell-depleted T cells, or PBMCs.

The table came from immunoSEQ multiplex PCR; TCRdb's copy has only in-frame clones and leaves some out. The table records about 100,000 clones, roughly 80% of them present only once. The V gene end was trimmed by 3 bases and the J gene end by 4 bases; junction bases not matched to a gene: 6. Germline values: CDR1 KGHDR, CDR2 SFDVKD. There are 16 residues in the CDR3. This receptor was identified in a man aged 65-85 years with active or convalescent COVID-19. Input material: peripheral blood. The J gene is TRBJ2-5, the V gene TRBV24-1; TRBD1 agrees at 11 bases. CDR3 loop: CATSDRTGGELETQYF. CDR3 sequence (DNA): TGTGCCACCAGTGATAGGACAGGGGGCGAATTAGAGACCCAGTACTTC.